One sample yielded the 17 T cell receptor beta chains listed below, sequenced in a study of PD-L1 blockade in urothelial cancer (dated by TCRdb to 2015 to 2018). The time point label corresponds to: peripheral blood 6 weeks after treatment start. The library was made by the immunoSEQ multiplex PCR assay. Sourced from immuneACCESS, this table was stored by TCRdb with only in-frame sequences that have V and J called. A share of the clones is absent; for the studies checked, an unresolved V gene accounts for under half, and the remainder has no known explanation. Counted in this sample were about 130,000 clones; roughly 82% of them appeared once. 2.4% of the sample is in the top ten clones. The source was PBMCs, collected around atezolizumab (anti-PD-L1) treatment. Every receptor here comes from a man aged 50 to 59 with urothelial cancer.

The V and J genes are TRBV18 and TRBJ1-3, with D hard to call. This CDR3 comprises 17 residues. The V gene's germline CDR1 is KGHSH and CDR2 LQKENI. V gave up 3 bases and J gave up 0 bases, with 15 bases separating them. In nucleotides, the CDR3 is TGTGCCAGCTCACCTTTGCCGGCGACAAACTCTGGAAACACCATATATTTT. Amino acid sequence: CASSPLPATNSGNTIYF.

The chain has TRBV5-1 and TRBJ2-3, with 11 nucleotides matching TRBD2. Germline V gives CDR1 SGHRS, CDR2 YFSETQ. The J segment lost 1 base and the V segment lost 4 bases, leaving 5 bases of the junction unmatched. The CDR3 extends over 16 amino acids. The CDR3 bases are TGCGCCAGCAGCGCCGGGACTAGCGGAGGCACAGATACGCAGTATTTT. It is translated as CASSAGTSGGTDTQYF.

In DNA, the CDR3 is TGTGCCTGGAAAAGACAGGGTTCGTACGAGCAGTACTTC. Translated, it gives CAWKRQGSYEQYF. The chain links TRBV30 to TRBJ2-7; 7 nucleotides line up with TRBD1. The ends lost 4 bases at V and 4 bases at J; junction bases unmatched: 7. This CDR3 spans 13 amino acids. From germline, CDR1 is GTSNPN and CDR2 SVGIG (reference sequence).

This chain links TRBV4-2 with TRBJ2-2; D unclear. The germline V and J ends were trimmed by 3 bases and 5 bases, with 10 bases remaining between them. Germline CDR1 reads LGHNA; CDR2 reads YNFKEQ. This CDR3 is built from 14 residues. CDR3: CASSQERRTGELFF. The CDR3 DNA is TGTGCCAGCAGCCAGGAGCGTCGGACCGGGGAGCTGTTTTTT.

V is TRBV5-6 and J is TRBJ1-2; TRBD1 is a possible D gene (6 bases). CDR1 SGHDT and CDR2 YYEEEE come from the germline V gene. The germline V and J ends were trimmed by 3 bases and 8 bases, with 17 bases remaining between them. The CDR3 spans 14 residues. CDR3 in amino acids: CASSSAGGARGYTF. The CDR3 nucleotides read TGTGCCAGCAGCTCGGCTGGGGGGGCGCGAGGCTACACCTTC.

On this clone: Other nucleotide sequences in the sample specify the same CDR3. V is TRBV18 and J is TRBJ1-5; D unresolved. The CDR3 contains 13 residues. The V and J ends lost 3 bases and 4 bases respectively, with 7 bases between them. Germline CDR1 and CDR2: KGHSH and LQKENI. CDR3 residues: CASSPQENQPQHF. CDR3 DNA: TGTGCCAGCTCACCGCAGGAAAATCAGCCCCAGCATTTT.

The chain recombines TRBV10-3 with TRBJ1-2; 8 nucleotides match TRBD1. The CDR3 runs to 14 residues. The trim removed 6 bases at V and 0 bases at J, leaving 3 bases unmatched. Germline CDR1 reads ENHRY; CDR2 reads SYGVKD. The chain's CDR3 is CAIRETGANYGYTF. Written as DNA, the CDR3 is TGTGCCATCAGAGAGACAGGGGCTAACTATGGCTACACCTTC.

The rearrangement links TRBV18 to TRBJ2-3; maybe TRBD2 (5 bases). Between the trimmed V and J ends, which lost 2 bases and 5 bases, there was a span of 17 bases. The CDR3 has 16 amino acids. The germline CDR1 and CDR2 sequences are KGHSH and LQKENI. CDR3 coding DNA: TGTGCCAGCTCACCATCACAACTAGGGCTCGAAGATACGCAGTATTTT. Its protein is CASSPSQLGLEDTQYF. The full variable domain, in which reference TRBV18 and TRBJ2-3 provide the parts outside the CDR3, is NAGVMQNPRHLVRRRGQEARLRCSPMKGHSHVYWYRQLPEEGLKFMVYLQKENIIDESGMPKERFSAEFPKEGPSILRIQQVVRGDSAAYFCASSPSQLGLEDTQYFGPGTRLTVL.

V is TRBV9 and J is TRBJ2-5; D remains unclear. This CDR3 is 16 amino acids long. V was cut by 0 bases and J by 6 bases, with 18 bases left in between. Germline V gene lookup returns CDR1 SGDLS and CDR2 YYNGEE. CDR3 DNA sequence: TGTGCCAGCAGCGTAGCGGTTTTTGGTGCCGGTCAGACCCAGTACTTC. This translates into CASSVAVFGAGQTQYF.

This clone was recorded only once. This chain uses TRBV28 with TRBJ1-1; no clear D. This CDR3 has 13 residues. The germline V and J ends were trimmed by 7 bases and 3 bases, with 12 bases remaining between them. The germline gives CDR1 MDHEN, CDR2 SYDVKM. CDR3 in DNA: TGTGCCAGCACCCCGGTCGCGGACACTGAAGCTTTCTTT. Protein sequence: CASTPVADTEAFF. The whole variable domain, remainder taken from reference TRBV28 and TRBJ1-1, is DVKVTQSSRYLVKRTGEKVFLECVQDMDHENMFWYRQDPGLGLRLIYFSYDVKMKEKGDIPEGYSVSREKKERFSLILESASTNQTSMYLCASTPVADTEAFFGQGTRLTVV.

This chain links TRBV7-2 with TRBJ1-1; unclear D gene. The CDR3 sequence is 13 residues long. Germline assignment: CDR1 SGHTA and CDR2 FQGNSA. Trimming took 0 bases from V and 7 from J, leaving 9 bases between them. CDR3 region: CASSLASVDEAFF. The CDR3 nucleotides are TGTGCCAGCAGCTTAGCTTCAGTCGATGAAGCTTTCTTT.

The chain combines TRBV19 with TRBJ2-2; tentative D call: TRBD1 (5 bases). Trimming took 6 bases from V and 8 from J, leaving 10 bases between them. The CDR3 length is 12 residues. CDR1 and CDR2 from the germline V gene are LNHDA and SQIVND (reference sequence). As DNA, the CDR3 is TGTGCCAGTAGCCAGGGAAGGGGGGAGCTGTTTTTT. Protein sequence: CASSQGRGELFF.

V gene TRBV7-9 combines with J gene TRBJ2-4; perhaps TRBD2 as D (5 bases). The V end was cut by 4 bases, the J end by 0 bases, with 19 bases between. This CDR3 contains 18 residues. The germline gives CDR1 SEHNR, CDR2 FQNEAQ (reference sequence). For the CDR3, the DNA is TGTGCCAGCAGCTACTTATCCTTTAAGGGAGTAGCCAAAAACATTCAGTACTTC. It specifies CASSYLSFKGVAKNIQYF.

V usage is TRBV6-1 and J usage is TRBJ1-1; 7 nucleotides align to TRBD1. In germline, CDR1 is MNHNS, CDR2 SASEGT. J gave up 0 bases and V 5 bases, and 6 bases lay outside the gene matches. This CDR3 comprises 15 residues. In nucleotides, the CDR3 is TGTGCCAGCAGTCCGGGGACAGCGATGAACACTGAAGCTTTCTTT. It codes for CASSPGTAMNTEAFF.

In nucleotides, the CDR3 is TGTGCCAGCATTGGACAGGAGACAAAGAACACCGGGGAGCTGTTTTTT. Amino acids: CASIGQETKNTGELFF. The rearrangement uses TRBV6-6 and TRBJ2-2, with TRBD1 identical over 7 bases. After removal of 7 bases from V and 1 base from J, the junction contained 9 bases not matched to a gene. The CDR3 consists of 16 residues. CDR1 is MNHNY, CDR2 SVGAGI, per germline (reference sequence).

CDR3 sequence reads: CASSLEGRGLDEQYF. CDR3 nucleotide sequence: TGTGCCAGCAGCTTGGAGGGCAGGGGGCTCGACGAGCAGTACTTC. This chain joins TRBV5-4 and TRBJ2-7, with 8 positions matching TRBD1. Germline loops: CDR1 SGHNT, CDR2 YYREEE (reference sequence). This CDR3 comprises 15 residues. The V and J ends lost 0 bases and 5 bases, in that order; junction bases with no gene match: 7.

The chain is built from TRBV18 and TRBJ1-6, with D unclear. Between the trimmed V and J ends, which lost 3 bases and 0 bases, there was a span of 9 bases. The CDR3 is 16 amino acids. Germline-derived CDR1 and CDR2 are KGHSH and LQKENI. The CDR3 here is CASSPRASSYNSPLHF. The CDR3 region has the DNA TGTGCCAGCTCACCGCGGGCTAGCTCCTATAATTCACCCCTCCACTTT.